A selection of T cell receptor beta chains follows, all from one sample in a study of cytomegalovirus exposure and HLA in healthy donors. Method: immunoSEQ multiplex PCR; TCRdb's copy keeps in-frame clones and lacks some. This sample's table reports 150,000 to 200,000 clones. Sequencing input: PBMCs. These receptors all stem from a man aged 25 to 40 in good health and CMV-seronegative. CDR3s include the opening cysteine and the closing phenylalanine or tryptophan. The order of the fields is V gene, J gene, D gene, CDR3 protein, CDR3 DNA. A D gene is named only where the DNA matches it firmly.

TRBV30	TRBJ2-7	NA	CAWSSQYEQYF	TGTGCCTGGAGTTCGCAGTACGAGCAGTACTTC
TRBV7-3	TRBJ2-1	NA	CASSTGGSYNEQFF	TGTGCCAGCTCGACCGGAGGCTCCTACAATGAGCAGTTCTTC
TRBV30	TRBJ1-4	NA	CAWSVQGGEKLFF	TGTGCCTGGAGTGTACAGGGAGGGGAAAAACTGTTTTTT
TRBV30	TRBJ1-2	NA	CAWSTENYGYTF	TGTGCCTGGAGTACAGAGAACTATGGCTACACCTTC
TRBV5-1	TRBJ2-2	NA	CASRQRQGELFF	TGCGCCAGCAGACAGCGACAGGGGGAGCTGTTTTTT
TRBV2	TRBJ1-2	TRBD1	CASSEGTGGSYGYTF	TGTGCCAGCAGTGAAGGGACAGGGGGTTCCTATGGCTACACCTTC
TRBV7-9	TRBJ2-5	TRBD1	CASSWDSFQETQYF	TGTGCCAGCAGCTGGGACAGCTTCCAAGAGACCCAGTACTTC
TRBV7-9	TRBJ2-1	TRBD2	CASSYGLAGVQYEQFF	TGTGCCAGCAGCTACGGACTAGCGGGAGTTCAGTATGAGCAGTTCTTC
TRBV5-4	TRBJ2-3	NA	CASSTRTGSDTQYF	TGTGCCAGCAGCACCCGGACTGGCTCGGATACGCAGTATTTT
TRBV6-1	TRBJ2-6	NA	CASSHRVGGANVLTF	TGTGCCAGCAGTCACAGGGTTGGCGGGGCCAACGTCCTGACTTTC
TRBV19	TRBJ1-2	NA	CASTAGQPNYGYTF	TGTGCCAGTACCGCCGGACAGCCAAACTATGGCTACACCTTC
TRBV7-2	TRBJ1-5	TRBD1	CASRETGARNQPQHF	TGTGCCAGCAGGGAGACAGGGGCCAGAAATCAGCCCCAGCATTTT
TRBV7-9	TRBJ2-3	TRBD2	CASSPAGGLAGTDTQYF	TGTGCCAGCAGCCCAGCGGGAGGGCTAGCGGGGACAGATACGCAGTATTTT
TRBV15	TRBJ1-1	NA	CATSRGLNPWSTEAFF	TGTGCCACCAGCAGAGGCCTAAACCCCTGGAGCACTGAAGCTTTCTTT
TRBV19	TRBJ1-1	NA	CASSTQGLGNTEAFF	TGTGCCAGTAGTACCCAGGGGCTAGGAAACACTGAAGCTTTCTTT
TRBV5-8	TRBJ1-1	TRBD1	CASSLRGTGQEAFF	TGTGCCAGCAGCTTGAGAGGGACAGGGCAAGAAGCTTTCTTT
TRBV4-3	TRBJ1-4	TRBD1	CASSQEFNPGTGATNEKLFF	TGCGCCAGCAGCCAAGAGTTCAACCCCGGGACAGGGGCAACTAATGAAAAACTGTTTTTT
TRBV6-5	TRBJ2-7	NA	CASSRRDNGEQYF	TGTGCCAGCAGTCGCCGGGACAATGGCGAGCAGTACTTC
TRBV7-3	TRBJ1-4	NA	CASSLTGGVGEKLFF	TGTGCCAGCAGCTTAACTGGGGGGGTTGGTGAAAAACTGTTTTTT
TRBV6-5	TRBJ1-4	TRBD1	CASSPGTGGEKLFF	TGTGCCAGCAGCCCCGGGACAGGGGGTGAAAAACTGTTTTTT
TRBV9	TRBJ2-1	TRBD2	CASSVASGPYNEQFF	TGTGCCAGCAGCGTAGCTAGCGGGCCGTACAATGAGCAGTTCTTC
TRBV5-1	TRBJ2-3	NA	CASSLSGESTDTQYF	TGCGCCAGCAGCTTGTCGGGAGAAAGCACAGATACGCAGTATTTT
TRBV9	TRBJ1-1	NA	CASSVEGGRRATEAFF	TGTGCCAGCAGCGTAGAGGGGGGGCGCAGGGCTACTGAAGCTTTCTTT
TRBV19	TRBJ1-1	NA	CASSVAVFVDTEAFF	TGTGCCAGTAGTGTCGCGGTATTCGTGGACACTGAAGCTTTCTTT
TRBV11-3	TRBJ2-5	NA	CASSLVAGEETQYF	TGTGCCAGCAGCTTAGTGGCAGGCGAAGAGACCCAGTACTTC
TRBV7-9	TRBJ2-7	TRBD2	CASSPPGGDEQYF	TGTGCCAGCAGCCCTCCGGGAGGGGACGAGCAGTACTTC
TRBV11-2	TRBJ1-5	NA	CASSLEGSWQPQHF	TGTGCCAGCAGCTTAGAAGGGAGTTGGCAGCCCCAGCATTTT
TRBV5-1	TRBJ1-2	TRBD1	CASSFGTGAFRGYGYTF	TGCGCCAGCAGCTTCGGTACAGGGGCCTTCCGTGGCTATGGCTACACCTTC
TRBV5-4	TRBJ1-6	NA	CASSLNLALGNSPLHF	TGTGCCAGCAGCTTGAACCTAGCCTTGGGCAATTCACCCCTCCACTTT
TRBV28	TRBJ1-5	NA	CASSSFIYSNQPQHF	TGTGCCAGCAGTTCTTTTATCTATAGCAATCAGCCCCAGCATTTT
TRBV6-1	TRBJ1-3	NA	CARLPRGSGNTIYF	TGTGCCAGGCTGCCCAGGGGCTCTGGAAACACCATATATTTT
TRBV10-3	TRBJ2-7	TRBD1	CAISDGQGAYEQYF	TGTGCCATCAGTGACGGGCAGGGGGCCTACGAGCAGTACTTC
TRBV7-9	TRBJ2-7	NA	CASSRAQGGNDEQYF	TGTGCCAGCAGCCGCGCACAGGGAGGGAACGACGAGCAGTACTTC
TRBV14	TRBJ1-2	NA	CASSHPGVTHYGYTF	TGTGCCAGCAGCCATCCAGGGGTTACACACTATGGCTACACCTTC
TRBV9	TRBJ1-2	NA	CASSPGGTYGYTF	TGTGCCAGCAGCCCGGGGGGCACTTATGGCTACACCTTC
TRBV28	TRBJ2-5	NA	CASSSPLGGPETQYF	TGTGCCAGCAGTTCACCCCTCGGGGGGCCAGAGACCCAGTACTTC
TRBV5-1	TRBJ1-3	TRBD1	CASSLEGQGAGNTIYF	TGCGCCAGCAGCTTGGAGGGACAGGGGGCAGGCAACACCATATATTTT
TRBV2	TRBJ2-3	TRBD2	CASTSGGAGTDTQYF	TGTGCCAGCACCAGCGGGGGGGCCGGCACAGATACGCAGTATTTT
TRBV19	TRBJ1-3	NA	CASSIESSGNTIYF	TGTGCCAGTAGTATAGAGAGCTCTGGAAACACCATATATTTT